This T cell receptor beta chain was sequenced in a study of Graves' ophthalmopathy and Graves' hyperthyroidism. Whole-study results and caveats: Most thyroid-expanded clonotypes exceeding 0.001 frequency were also found in blood. Progression of ophthalmopathy was predicted by the model with 60% to 71% sensitivity and around 72% specificity.

This clonotype was observed a handful of times. Its specificity is not known. Investigators amplified TCR beta CDR3 regions from RNA transcripts. RT-PCR was first run with HTBI primers, then multiplex PCR in a second round. TCRdb analysed the multiplex PCR reads with MiXCR anew, one entry per CDR3 protein. The table shows 150,000 to 200,000 distinct CDR3 sequences, with 30% to 45% occurring only once. Orbital computed tomography and thyroid ultrasound, along with TRAb, serum thyroxine and clinical symptoms, underpinned diagnosis. Trimming shortened V by 3 bases and J by 9 bases, and 15 bases separated the two germline ends. The CDR3 is 14 amino acids. Per the germline V gene, CDR1 is MNHNS and CDR2 is SASEGT.

V is TRBV6-1 and J is TRBJ1-5; no reliable D call. This TCR was sampled from a man under 40 with Graves' ophthalmopathy. Sequencing used peripheral blood. DNA for the CDR3: TGTGCCAGCAGTGAGGGAGAGGGATGGCCGCCCCAGCATTTT. It yields the protein CASSEGEGWPPQHF.